The table lists the clone carrying this TCR beta chain with many counts. Its antigen is not identified. From RNA, the CDR3 regions of TCR beta chains were amplified and sequenced. The library came from an HTBI-primed first-round RT-PCR and a second-round multiplex PCR. Using its own MiXCR run on the multiplex PCR reads, TCRdb lists one record per CDR3 protein. The data show approximately 210,000 distinct CDR3 sequences, with 29% seen just once and approximately 9% held by the top ten. The data originate from a study of Graves' ophthalmopathy and Graves' hyperthyroidism. Findings and limits, study-wide: The model flagged ophthalmopathy progression at more than 60% sensitivity and 72% to 75% specificity. Also, most clonotypes expanded in the thyroid above 0.001 frequency appeared in blood.

Exclusion applied to patients with other autoimmune diseases, uncontrolled infections, pregnancy or lactation. The authors used Ficoll-Paque density gradient centrifugation to separate PBMCs. The input was around 9 ml of fresh peripheral blood. Per germline, CDR1 MNHEY and CDR2 SVGEGT. Losses at the gene ends were 6 bases for V and 6 bases for J; bases not matched to a gene: 14. CDR3 length equals 16 residues. The source material was peripheral blood. The chain has TRBV6-2 or TRBV6-3 and TRBJ2-7; 10 nucleotides align to TRBD1. The source of this sequence is a man between 50 and 59 years old with Graves' ophthalmopathy. The CDR3 loop is CASRDLLGTGASEQYF. The CDR3 bases are TGTGCCAGCAGGGATCTCCTCGGGACAGGGGCTAGCGAGCAGTACTTC.